This TCR beta chain emerged from a study of blood T cell repertoires in COVID-19. Study information: COVID-19 samples collected from the United States, Italy and Spain covered acute and convalescent phases. In each case, the material was cDNA or gDNA derived from T cells, B-cell-depleted T cells, or PBMCs.

This clone was found once. This CDR3 has 14 amino acids. Losses at the gene ends were 6 bases for V and 3 bases for J; bases not matched to a gene: 5. The V gene's germline CDR1 is MNHEY and CDR2 SMNVEV (reference sequence). Authors' data handling: It was from reference gene primer amplification that nucleated cell counts were estimated. Some clones are missing from TCRdb's copy, which holds only in-frame ones; the method was immunoSEQ multiplex PCR. The D gene and trimming were derived from the DNA, and the V and J assignments and clone size from that table. The sample records 50,000 to 60,000 clones, around 86% being singletons.

Sequencing was performed on peripheral blood. The rearrangement uses TRBV27 and TRBJ1-1; 9 nucleotides agree with TRBD1. The receptor was derived from a man between 65 and 80 years old with active COVID-19. The CDR3 protein is CASSPQGAYTEAFF. The CDR3 DNA follows: TGTGCCAGCAGCCCACAGGGGGCGTACACTGAAGCTTTCTTT.